The rows below give T cell receptor beta chains drawn from one sample of a study of T cell repertoires in cytomegalovirus infection. From the reads, TCRdb called clonotypes with MiXCR, one entry per CDR3 protein. Of about 20,000 distinct CDR3 sequences in the sample, roughly two fifths are singletons; the top ten hold around 95%. The antigens for these receptors are not known. The material was CD8+ T cells from cultured PBMCs, obtained from culture after CMV antigen stimulation. Receptors originate from a human donor in good health (CMV status not recorded). Some clones in this sample may be carry-over from other donors' samples. Each CDR3 is given with its conserved first and last residue. Each record gives: CDR3 DNA, CDR3 protein, J gene, V gene, clone size, D gene. A D gene is named only where the DNA matches it firmly. Size values are once, few and many counts, or a class for expanded clones, and some rows have none.

TGTGCCAGCAGTTTAGCCAGGGCCGGCAATGAGCAGTTCTTC	CASSLARAGNEQFF	TRBJ2-1	TRBV27	NA	NA
TGTGCCAGCAGCTTAGATGTCTCCCTTAATTCACCCCTCCACTTT	CASSLDVSLNSPLHF	TRBJ1-6	TRBV7-6	NA	NA
TGTGCCAGCAGTTATTCCCTCAAGACAGGGGGCACTGAAGCTTTCTTT	CASSYSLKTGGTEAFF	TRBJ1-1	TRBV6-6	many	TRBD1
TGTGCCAGCAGCTCTCTCCGGGAGACTAGCGGGGGGGCCGGGGTCACAGATACGCAGTATTTT	CASSSLRETSGGAGVTDTQYF	TRBJ2-3	TRBV7-8	NA	TRBD2
TGTGCCAGCAGTCCCGGGGATGGCTACACCTTC	CASSPGDGYTF	TRBJ1-2	TRBV6-2/TRBV6-3	NA	NA
TGTGCCAGCAGTTTCGGGACAGGGGGCTTCGGCGTCGGGAACACTGAAGCTTTCTTT	CASSFGTGGFGVGNTEAFF	TRBJ1-1	TRBV28	NA	TRBD1
TGTGCCAGCAGTCACTCCAACGTCCTGACTTTC	CASSHSNVLTF	TRBJ2-6	TRBV6-2/TRBV6-3	few	NA
TGTGCCAGCAGTTTAGCCCGAGGGGGGCAATACGAGCAGTACTTC	CASSLARGGQYEQYF	TRBJ2-7	TRBV12-3/TRBV12-4	NA	NA
TGCGCCAGCAGCCAAGGTGAGGGTGGGAATCAGCCCCAGCATTTT	CASSQGEGGNQPQHF	TRBJ1-5	TRBV4-3	NA	NA
TGTGCCAGTAGGACAGGGGATACGCAGTATTTT	CASRTGDTQYF	TRBJ2-3	TRBV19	NA	TRBD1
TGTGCCAGCAGCCCAGACGGACTAGCGAGGACCGGGGAGCTGTTTTTT	CASSPDGLARTGELFF	TRBJ2-2	TRBV7-3	NA	TRBD2